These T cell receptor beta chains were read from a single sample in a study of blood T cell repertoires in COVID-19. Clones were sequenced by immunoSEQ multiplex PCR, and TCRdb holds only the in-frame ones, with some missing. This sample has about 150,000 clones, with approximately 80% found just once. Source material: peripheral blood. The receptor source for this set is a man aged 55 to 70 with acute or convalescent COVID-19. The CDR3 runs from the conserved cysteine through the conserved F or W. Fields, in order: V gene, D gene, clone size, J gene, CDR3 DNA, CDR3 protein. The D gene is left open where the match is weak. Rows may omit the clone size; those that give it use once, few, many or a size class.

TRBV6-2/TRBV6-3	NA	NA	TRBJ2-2	TGTGCCAGCAGTTGGGCTCTCTTTGGGGAGCTGTTTTTT	CASSWALFGELFF
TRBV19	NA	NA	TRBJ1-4	TGTGCCAGTAGTCCTCGCCCCGATAGTGAAAAACTGTTTTTT	CASSPRPDSEKLFF
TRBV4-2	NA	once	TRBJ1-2	TGTGCCAGCAGCCAGGTAGAGGGATCATCCAATGGCTACACCTTC	CASSQVEGSSNGYTF
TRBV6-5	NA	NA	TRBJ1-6	TGTGCCAGCACCCCTTCCCGGGAAGTCAATTCACCCCTCCACTTT	CASTPSREVNSPLHF
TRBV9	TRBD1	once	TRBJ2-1	TGTGCCAGCAGCGTTTGGTCACAGGGGGCAGGGTACAATGAGCAGTTCTTC	CASSVWSQGAGYNEQFF
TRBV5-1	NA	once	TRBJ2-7	TGCGCCAGCAGCTTGGGCTATCGCTCCGAGCAGTACTTC	CASSLGYRSEQYF
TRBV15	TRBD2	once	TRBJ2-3	TGTGCCACCAGCAGAGAGTTAGCGGGATGGGCAGATACGCAGTATTTT	CATSRELAGWADTQYF
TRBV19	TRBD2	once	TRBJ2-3	TGTGCCAGTAGTACGTTTAGCGGGGGGGCAGATACGCAGTATTTT	CASSTFSGGADTQYF
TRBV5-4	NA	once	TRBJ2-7	TGTGCCAGCAGCTTCGGACAGAAGACCTACGAGCAGTACTTC	CASSFGQKTYEQYF
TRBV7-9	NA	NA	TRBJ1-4	TGTGCCAGCAGCTCTTCCCAGGGTACTAATGAAAAACTGTTTTTT	CASSSSQGTNEKLFF
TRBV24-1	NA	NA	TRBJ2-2	TGTGCCACCAGTCAGGGGGGTAACACCGGGGAGCTGTTTTTT	CATSQGGNTGELFF
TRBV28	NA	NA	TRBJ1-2	TGTGCCAGCAGTTTACGGGCCGGGGGGGTCGGCTACACCTTC	CASSLRAGGVGYTF
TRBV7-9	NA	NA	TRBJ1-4	TGTGCCAGCAGCTTGGGGACTCGAGAGGAAAAACTGTTTTTT	CASSLGTREEKLFF
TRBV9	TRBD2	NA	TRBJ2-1	TGTGCCAGCAGCGTAGATGCTAGCGGGGGCAATGAGCAGTTCTTC	CASSVDASGGNEQFF
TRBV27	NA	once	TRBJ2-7	TGTGCCAGCAGGGTCCCCATAGGACTTCCCGTTTGCGAGCAGTACTTC	CASRVPIGLPVCEQYF
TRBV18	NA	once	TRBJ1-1	TGTGCCAGCTCAATCCGGGACAAGAACACTGAAGCTTTCTTT	CASSIRDKNTEAFF
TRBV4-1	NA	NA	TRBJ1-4	TGCGCCAGCAGCCGCTCCTCGGACAGTAACCTTGAAAAACTGTTTTTT	CASSRSSDSNLEKLFF
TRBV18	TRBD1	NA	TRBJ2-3	TGTGCCAGCTCACAAGGGACAGCCACAGATACGCAGTATTTT	CASSQGTATDTQYF
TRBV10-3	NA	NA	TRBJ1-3	TGTGCCATCAGCGAAGGACAGCCGTCTGGAAACACCATATATTTT	CAISEGQPSGNTIYF
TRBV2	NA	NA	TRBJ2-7	TGTGCCAGCAGAGAAGGAGTAGTCGAGCAGTACTTC	CASREGVVEQYF
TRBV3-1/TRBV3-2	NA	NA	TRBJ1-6	TGTGCCAGCAGCCAAGTGGCGGGTTCACCCCTCCACTTT	CASSQVAGSPLHF
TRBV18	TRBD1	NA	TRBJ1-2	TGTGCCAGCTCAAATCGACAGGGTCTGCATGGCTACACCTTC	CASSNRQGLHGYTF